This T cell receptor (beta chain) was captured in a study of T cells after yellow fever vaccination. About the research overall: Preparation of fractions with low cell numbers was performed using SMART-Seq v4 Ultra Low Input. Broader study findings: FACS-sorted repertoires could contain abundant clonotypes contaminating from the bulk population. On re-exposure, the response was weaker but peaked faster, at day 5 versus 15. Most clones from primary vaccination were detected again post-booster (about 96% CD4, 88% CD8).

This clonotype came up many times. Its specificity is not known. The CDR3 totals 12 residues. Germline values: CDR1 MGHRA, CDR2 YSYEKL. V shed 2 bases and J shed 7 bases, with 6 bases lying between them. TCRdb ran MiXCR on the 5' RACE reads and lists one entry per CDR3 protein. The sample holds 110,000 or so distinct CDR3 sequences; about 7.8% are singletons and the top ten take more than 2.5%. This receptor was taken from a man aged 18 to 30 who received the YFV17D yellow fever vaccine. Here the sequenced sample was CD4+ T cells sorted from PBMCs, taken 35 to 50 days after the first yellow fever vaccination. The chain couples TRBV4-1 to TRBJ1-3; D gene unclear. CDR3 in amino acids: CASSQFKNTIYF. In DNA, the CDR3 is TGCGCCAGCAGCCAATTTAAGAACACCATATATTTT.